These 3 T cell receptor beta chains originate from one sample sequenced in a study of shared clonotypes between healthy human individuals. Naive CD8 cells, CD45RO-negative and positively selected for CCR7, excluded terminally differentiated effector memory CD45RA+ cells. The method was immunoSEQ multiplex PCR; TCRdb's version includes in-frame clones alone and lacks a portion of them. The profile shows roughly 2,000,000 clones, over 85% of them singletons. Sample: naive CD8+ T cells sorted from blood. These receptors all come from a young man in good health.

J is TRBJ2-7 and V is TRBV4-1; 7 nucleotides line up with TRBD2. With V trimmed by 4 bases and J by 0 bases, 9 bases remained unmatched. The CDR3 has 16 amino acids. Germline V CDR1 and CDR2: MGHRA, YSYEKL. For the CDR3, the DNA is TGCGCCAGCAGCCCCCGGGACTACTGGATCTCCTACGAGCAGTACTTC. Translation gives CASSPRDYWISYEQYF.

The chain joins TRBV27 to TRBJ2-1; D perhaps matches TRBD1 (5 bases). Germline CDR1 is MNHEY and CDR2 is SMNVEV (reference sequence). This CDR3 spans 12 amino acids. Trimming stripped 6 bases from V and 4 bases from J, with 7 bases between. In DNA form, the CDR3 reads TGTGCCAGCAGAGGGGTTTACAATGAGCAGTTCTTC. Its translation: CASRGVYNEQFF.

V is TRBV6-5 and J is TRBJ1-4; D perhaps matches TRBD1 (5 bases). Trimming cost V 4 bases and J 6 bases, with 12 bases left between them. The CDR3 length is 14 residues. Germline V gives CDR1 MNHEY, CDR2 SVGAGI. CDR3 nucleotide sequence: TGTGCCAGCAGTTCCTTTGGGGGTGATGAAAAACTGTTTTTT. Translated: CASSSFGGDEKLFF.